This T cell receptor beta chain was identified in a study of beta chain features in type 1 diabetes. Study observations and caveats: Moderate but significant shortening of TCRB CDR3s was recorded in all four CD4+ subsets from Type 1 diabetes patients.

Losses at the gene ends were 5 bases for V and 4 bases for J; bases not matched to a gene: 10. From germline, CDR1 is SGHAT and CDR2 FQDESV (reference sequence). The CDR3 is made up of 17 amino acids. Comments on this clone: Its antigen remains unidentified.

Expressed TCRB transcripts were sequenced because the entire RNA isolate underwent reverse transcription. Measured with immunoSEQ multiplex PCR; TCRdb has only the in-frame clones, and not every one. This repertoire shows 300,000 or so clones, roughly 12% found once; its top ten account for roughly 0.015%. The sequencing sample was made of naive CD4+ T cells from blood. The receptor comes from a young woman with type 1 diabetes. This chain uses TRBV11-1 with TRBJ2-2, with TRBD2 identical over 10 bases. The CDR3 nucleotides read TGTGCCAGCAGCCACCCGGTACTAGCGGGATCCACCGGGGAGCTGTTTTTT. It codes for CASSHPVLAGSTGELFF.